This TCR beta chain was profiled in a study of molecular identifiers for immune sequencing clone quantification. Study-wide results and caveats: Identical TCR molecules that share a barcode could lead to an underestimation of highly expanded clone sizes.

This CDR3 region has 16 residues. Germline V gives CDR1 LGHNA, CDR2 YSLEER. V lost 4 bases to trimming and J lost 2 bases; unmatched junction nucleotides: 10. This clonotype has more than one count but fewer than ten. Its cognate antigen is unknown. Making the bulk TCR libraries relied on previously described methods and listed TCR primers. Using its own MiXCR run on the PCR reads, TCRdb lists one record per CDR3 protein. The sample shows about 320,000 distinct CDR3 sequences, over 20% of them seen only once. The sample taken for sequencing was naive CD8+ T cells from blood, with Jurkat cell RNA spiked in. The subset: FACS-sorted CD8+CD4-CCR7+CD45RA+ naive T cells. The chain recombines TRBV4-3 with TRBJ2-5; TRBD2 aligns across 7 bases. The source of this sequence is a human donor in good health. Some libraries in this study had Jurkat cell RNA spiked in. The CDR3 DNA follows: TGCGCCAGCAGCCGTCTCGGGCTAGCGGAGCAAGAGACCCAGTACTTC. Its protein is CASSRLGLAEQETQYF.